This T cell receptor (beta chain) emerged from a study of response to subunit inactivated influenza vaccine. Each CDR3 protein gets one entry after TCRdb re-called the RT-PCR reads with MiXCR. The sample holds under 750,000 distinct CDR3 sequences, roughly 10% seen once. The CDR3 contains 15 residues. V lost 0 bases to trimming and J lost 1 base, with 10 bases between them. CDR1 and CDR2 (germline): DFQATT, SNEGSKA (reference sequence). V is TRBV20-1 and J is TRBJ2-1; D ambiguous. The TCR was taken from a man between 45 and 60 years old who received an inactivated influenza vaccine. The starting material was PBMCs from blood, obtained on the day of vaccination. The CDR3 protein is CSARDYEQSYNEQFF. DNA of the CDR3: TGCAGTGCTAGAGATTATGAGCAATCCTACAATGAGCAGTTCTTC.